The 23 T cell receptor beta chains below all came from one sample that was sequenced in a study of blood T cell repertoires in COVID-19. The data were produced by immunoSEQ multiplex PCR, yet TCRdb's version contains in-frame clones alone and is incomplete. Of roughly 43,000 clones listed, about nine tenths are singletons. What was sequenced was peripheral blood. The receptors stem from a man in his 60s with active COVID-19.

The genes are TRBV9 and TRBJ2-7; 14 positions match TRBD2. V lost 3 bases to trimming and J lost 3 bases; unmatched junction nucleotides: 14. Germline lookup yields CDR1 SGDLS and CDR2 YYNGEE. The CDR3 is made up of 19 amino acids. CDR3 bases: TGTGCCAGCAGCGGAGGGGGGGGACTAGCGGGAGACTTGGGCTACGAGCAGTACTTC. This encodes CASSGGGGLAGDLGYEQYF.

The genes are TRBV6-6 and TRBJ2-7; D unclear. The CDR3 loop spans 14 amino acids. The V and J ends lost 2 bases and 2 bases respectively, with 10 bases between them. CDR1 and CDR2 from the germline V gene are MNHNY and SVGAGI (reference sequence). The DNA for the CDR3 is TGTGCCAGCAGTTACCGGGTAGAAGCCTACGAGCAGTACTTC. It yields the protein CASSYRVEAYEQYF.

This chain joins TRBV9 and TRBJ1-1; maybe TRBD1 (5 bases). CDR3 size: 14 residues. V gave up 0 bases and J gave up 6 bases, with 12 bases separating them. Germline loops: CDR1 SGDLS, CDR2 YYNGEE. The CDR3 sequence is CASSVEAGQPEAFF. As DNA, the CDR3 is TGTGCCAGCAGCGTAGAGGCAGGGCAGCCTGAAGCTTTCTTT.

The V gene is TRBV3-1 (or the pseudogene TRBV3-2), the J gene TRBJ2-7; 7 bases line up with TRBD1. J lost 3 bases, V lost 1 base, and 6 bases had no gene match. CDR3 length equals 15 residues. From germline, CDR1 is LGHDT and CDR2 YNNKEL (reference sequence). The DNA for the CDR3 is TGTGCCAGCAGCCAAGCCAGACAGGGTATCTACGAGCAGTACTTC. Translating gives CASSQARQGIYEQYF.

The chain links TRBV19 to TRBJ2-7, with TRBD2 matching over 11 bases. The germline gives CDR1 LNHDA, CDR2 SQIVND (reference sequence). The CDR3 length is 16 residues. The V and J ends lost 5 bases and 5 bases, in that order; junction bases with no gene match: 11. The CDR3, as DNA: TGTGCCAGTAGTGATCCCTTAGCGGGAGGGCGGAACGAGCAGTACTTC. Its translation is CASSDPLAGGRNEQYF.

This clone was picked up one time. This chain joins TRBV14 and TRBJ1-1; 8 positions match TRBD1. This CDR3 has 14 amino acids. The germline gives CDR1 SGHDN, CDR2 FVKESK. The J segment lost 4 bases and the V segment lost 3 bases, leaving 4 bases of the junction unmatched. The CDR3 sequence is CASSQQGASTEAFF. DNA of the CDR3: TGTGCCAGCAGCCAGCAGGGGGCCAGCACTGAAGCTTTCTTT.

This CDR3 reads CASSLGAAYEQYF. The CDR3 DNA sequence: TGTGCCAGCAGCTTGGGGGCCGCCTACGAGCAGTACTTC. The chain combines TRBV5-4 with TRBJ2-7, with D unclear. CDR1 is SGHNT and CDR2 is YYREEE in the germline V gene (reference sequence). The CDR3 runs 13 residues. V lost 0 bases to trimming and J lost 2 bases, with 6 bases between them.

The chain recombines TRBV5-1 with TRBJ2-3; 8 bases fit TRBD2. This CDR3 comprises 16 residues. Germline V lookup: CDR1 SGHRS, CDR2 YFSETQ. V lost 0 bases and J lost 3; bases outside the gene matches: 6. The CDR3 here is CASSLALAGETDTQYF. The CDR3 DNA reads TGCGCCAGCAGCTTGGCCCTAGCGGGTGAAACAGATACGCAGTATTTT. The variable domain in full, with the rest retrieved from reference TRBV5-1 and TRBJ2-3, is KAGVTQTPRYLIKTRGQQVTLSCSPISGHRSVSWYQQTPGQGLQFLFEYFSETQRNKGNFPGRFSGRQFSNSRSEMNVSTLELGDSALYLCASSLALAGETDTQYFGPGTRLTVL.

There are a few counts of this clone. The chain has TRBV28 and TRBJ1-2; no clear D. Per germline, CDR1 MDHEN and CDR2 SYDVKM. V lost 6 bases and J lost 8, with 13 bases in between. The CDR3 has 12 residues. The CDR3 here is CASRLERRGYTF. The CDR3 DNA sequence: TGTGCCAGCAGGCTCGAGCGAAGGGGCTACACCTTC.

V usage is TRBV7-2 and J usage is TRBJ2-7; 10 positions match TRBD2. V was pared by 3 bases and J by 2 bases, with 4 bases of the junction left unmatched. The CDR3 contains 15 residues. CDR1 and CDR2 (germline): SGHTA, FQGNSA. CDR3 sequence: CASSFGLAGAYEQYF. The CDR3 DNA reads TGTGCCAGCAGCTTTGGTCTAGCGGGGGCCTACGAGCAGTACTTC. Based on the CDR3 plus reference TRBV7-2 and TRBJ2-7, the full variable domain is GAGVSQSPSNKVTEKGKDVELRCDPISGHTALYWYRQSLGQGLEFLIYFQGNSAPDKSGLPSDRFSAERTGGSVSTLTIQRTQQEDSAVYLCASSFGLAGAYEQYFGPGTRLTVT.

This rearrangement joins TRBV6-5 to TRBJ2-1; TRBD2 matches at 8 bases. Germline trimming cut 6 bases from V and 10 bases from J; bases unmatched to any gene: 8. Germline-derived CDR1 and CDR2 are MNHEY and SVGAGI. This CDR3 has 13 amino acids. The CDR3 nucleotides are TGTGCCAGCAGCCTTAGCGGGATTGGCGAGCAGTTCTTC. Protein: CASSLSGIGEQFF.

This clone was counted between two and nine times. This chain uses TRBV5-1 with TRBJ1-3, with D tentatively TRBD1 (5 bases). The CDR3 runs to 15 residues. V lost 5 bases, J lost 0 bases, and 12 bases lay in between. CDR1 and CDR2 (germline): SGHRS, YFSETQ. CDR3 sequence (DNA): TGCGCCAGCAGGGTCGGGGGAGGCTCTGGAAACACCATATATTTT. It is translated as CASRVGGGSGNTIYF.

This clone has just one count. V gene TRBV18 combines with J gene TRBJ2-1, with TRBD2 matching 8 bases. With V trimmed by 4 bases and J by 1 base, 12 bases remained unmatched. There are 18 residues in the CDR3. The germline gives CDR1 KGHSH, CDR2 LQKENI. The CDR3 sequence is CASSLVGPERGSYNEQFF. CDR3 bases: TGTGCCAGCTCACTGGTGGGCCCCGAGCGGGGGTCCTACAATGAGCAGTTCTTC.

The gene calls are TRBV30 and TRBJ1-4, with D maybe TRBD1 (6 bases). Germline V gives CDR1 GTSNPN, CDR2 SVGIG (reference sequence). The CDR3 is 14 residues long. V lost 4 bases, J lost 3 bases, and 12 bases lay in between. CDR3 nucleotides: TGTGCCTGGAAGTCGGGACAATCTAATGAAAAACTGTTTTTT. Translation gives CAWKSGQSNEKLFF.

The gene calls are TRBV6-5 and TRBJ2-1; 10 bases are shared with TRBD2. V shed 10 bases, J shed 6 bases, and the junction held 6 bases outside the gene matches. The CDR3 runs to 13 residues. Germline V gene sequence: CDR1 MNHEY, CDR2 SVGAGI. DNA for the CDR3: TGTGCCACCTACGGACTAGCGGCCAATGAGCAGTTCTTC. Translated: CATYGLAANEQFF.

The chain is built from TRBV9 and TRBJ2-7; 12 nucleotides agree with TRBD2. Germline V gene data show CDR1 as SGDLS and CDR2 as YYNGEE. CDR3 length equals 16 residues. V shed 0 bases, J shed 4 bases, and the junction held 5 bases outside the gene matches. Here the CDR3 reads CASSVGNLAGGYEQYF. Here the CDR3 DNA reads TGTGCCAGCAGCGTAGGGAACCTAGCGGGAGGGTACGAGCAGTACTTC.

The V gene is TRBV3-1 (or the pseudogene TRBV3-2), the J gene TRBJ2-2, with 7 bases matching TRBD2. The CDR3 has 18 residues. Germline loops: CDR1 LGHDT, CDR2 YNNKEL (reference sequence). Germline trimming cut 3 bases from V and 1 base from J; bases unmatched to any gene: 11. The DNA of the CDR3 is TGTGCCAGCAGCCACGCCGACCTAGGGAGGGAGAACACCGGGGAGCTGTTTTTT. Translation: CASSHADLGRENTGELFF.

This chain uses TRBV27 with TRBJ2-5, with no clear D. The V gene lost 1 base and the J gene lost 5 bases, with 11 bases spanning the gap. From germline, CDR1 is MNHEY and CDR2 SMNVEV (reference sequence). The CDR3 is 14 amino acids. The DNA for the CDR3 is TGTGCCAGCAGTTTATATGGCAGAACGGAGACCCAGTACTTC. Protein product: CASSLYGRTETQYF.

This chain links TRBV5-6 with TRBJ1-2, with a possible D match to TRBD1 (5 bases). The V end lost 4 bases, the J end lost 10 bases, and 14 bases lay between the germline ends. The CDR3 runs 12 residues. Germline CDR1 is SGHDT and CDR2 is YYEEEE. DNA of the CDR3: TGTGCCAGCAGCCTCTTCTTGACAGACTACACCTTC. Amino acids: CASSLFLTDYTF.

The count of this clone is one. The rearrangement joins TRBV24-1 to TRBJ2-1, with 12 bases that match TRBD2. After removal of 5 bases from V and 4 bases from J, the junction contained 11 bases not matched to a gene. This CDR3 region has 18 residues. From germline, CDR1 is KGHDR and CDR2 SFDVKD. Here the CDR3 DNA reads TGTGCCACCAGTGCCCGGCCGGGACTAGCGGGTTTTTACAATGAGCAGTTCTTC. It specifies CATSARPGLAGFYNEQFF.

The chain recombines TRBV28 with TRBJ2-7; D not certain. Germline-derived CDR1 and CDR2 are MDHEN and SYDVKM. Trimming left V 3 bases short and J 2 bases short, with 11 bases between. This CDR3 is built from 14 residues. The CDR3 coding sequence is TGTGCCAGCAGTTTTAGTGTTCCGCCCTACGAGCAGTACTTC. Its protein is CASSFSVPPYEQYF.

The J gene is TRBJ2-3, the V gene TRBV29-1, with D tentatively TRBD1 (5 bases). The V gene lost 4 bases and the J gene lost 6 bases, with 14 bases spanning the gap. CDR1 SQVTM and CDR2 ANQGSEA come from the germline V gene. The CDR3 is made up of 13 amino acids. The CDR3 spells CSVGSTAGDTQYF. The DNA for the CDR3 is TGCAGCGTTGGATCAACCGCAGGGGATACGCAGTATTTT.

Note on this clone: The same CDR3 arises from other DNA sequences in this sample as well. V is TRBV7-9 and J is TRBJ2-7; D is unclear. The CDR3 totals 11 residues. V was pared by 5 bases and J by 6 bases, with 8 bases between. Germline lookup yields CDR1 SEHNR and CDR2 FQNEAQ (reference sequence). In DNA, the CDR3 is TGTGCCAGCAGCCTTCTTTCCGAGCAGTACTTC. Translated, it gives CASSLLSEQYF.